A selection of T cell receptor beta chains follows, all from one sample in a study of CD8+ T cells in alopecia areata. Profiled with immunoSEQ multiplex PCR; TCRdb holds only in-frame clones, not every one. This sample has about 300,000 clones, with 55% to 75% found just once. This specimen consisted of CD4+ T cells sorted from blood, obtained at week 24, from a patient treated with tofacitinib. These receptor sequences come from a human donor with alopecia areata. CDR3s include the opening cysteine and the closing phenylalanine or tryptophan.

J gene: TRBJ2-5
V gene: TRBV9
CDR3 protein: CASSALPGETQYF

J gene: TRBJ1-4
V gene: TRBV29-1
CDR3 protein: CSVEDPQGGGNEKLFF

J gene: TRBJ2-3
V gene: TRBV30
CDR3 protein: CAWGIRGGSTDTQYF

J gene: TRBJ2-1
V gene: TRBV7-2
CDR3 protein: CASSLAGGPSSYNEQFF

J gene: TRBJ2-7
V gene: TRBV4-1
CDR3 protein: CASSQEYRYEQYF

J gene: TRBJ2-3
V gene: TRBV29-1
CDR3 protein: CSVVPTLLVTSSTDTQYF

J gene: TRBJ2-7
V gene: TRBV30
CDR3 protein: CAWGTGLEQYF

J gene: TRBJ1-1
V gene: TRBV30
CDR3 protein: CAWSVRTGFTEAFF

J gene: TRBJ1-3
V gene: TRBV30
CDR3 protein: CAWSVLGLDSGNTIYF

J gene: TRBJ1-5
V gene: TRBV30
CDR3 protein: CACGTGGYQPQHF

J gene: TRBJ2-1
V gene: TRBV9
CDR3 protein: CASSVEERGSSYNEQFF

J gene: TRBJ1-6
V gene: TRBV30
CDR3 protein: CAWSAREFHPLHF

J gene: TRBJ1-1
V gene: TRBV30
CDR3 protein: CAWSAPVTAPNTEAFF

J gene: TRBJ1-1
V gene: TRBV7-6
CDR3 protein: CASSLQGGSTEAFF

J gene: TRBJ1-2
V gene: TRBV30
CDR3 protein: CARSRVADSYGYTF

J gene: TRBJ2-2
V gene: TRBV7-9
CDR3 protein: CASSLVGLFF

J gene: TRBJ2-1
V gene: TRBV5-4
CDR3 protein: CASSWGGTGSNEQFF

J gene: TRBJ1-1
V gene: TRBV7-2
CDR3 protein: CASSLYTGNTEAFF

J gene: TRBJ1-6
V gene: TRBV7-2
CDR3 protein: CASSFTPSRSDNSPLHF

J gene: TRBJ2-2
V gene: TRBV6-6
CDR3 protein: CASRQGFGNTGELFF

J gene: TRBJ2-6
V gene: TRBV7-9
CDR3 protein: CASSFGPSGANVLTF

J gene: TRBJ2-2
V gene: TRBV5-6
CDR3 protein: CASSIQGTSNTGELFF

J gene: TRBJ1-1
V gene: TRBV30
CDR3 protein: CAWSPRGTARTEAFF

J gene: TRBJ2-2
V gene: TRBV10-3
CDR3 protein: CAIMEDGNTGELFF

J gene: TRBJ1-1
V gene: TRBV29-1
CDR3 protein: CSVEGRASTEAFF

J gene: TRBJ1-1
V gene: TRBV27
CDR3 protein: CASSLSWQNTEAFF

J gene: TRBJ1-2
V gene: TRBV4-1
CDR3 protein: CASSQGTGNGYTF

J gene: TRBJ1-5
V gene: TRBV2
CDR3 protein: CASKSREGNQPQHF

J gene: TRBJ2-7
V gene: TRBV29-1
CDR3 protein: CSVGSNYEQYF

J gene: TRBJ2-4
V gene: TRBV29-1
CDR3 protein: CSVEMVAENIQYF

J gene: TRBJ2-5
V gene: TRBV5-1
CDR3 protein: CASSFRLAGAEETQYF

J gene: TRBJ2-5
V gene: TRBV10-3
CDR3 protein: CAITGTPQETQYF

J gene: TRBJ1-3
V gene: TRBV5-1
CDR3 protein: CASSFQGVTGNTIYF

J gene: TRBJ2-5
V gene: TRBV6-5
CDR3 protein: CASKKAETQYF

J gene: TRBJ2-7
V gene: TRBV5-1
CDR3 protein: CASSSDGQVYEQYF

J gene: TRBJ1-2
V gene: TRBV20-1
CDR3 protein: CSAVGGYGYTF

J gene: TRBJ2-6
V gene: TRBV11-2
CDR3 protein: CASSLVVRDRVTGANVLTF

J gene: TRBJ2-3
V gene: TRBV29-1
CDR3 protein: CSVLITGGDTQYF

J gene: TRBJ1-6
V gene: TRBV25-1
CDR3 protein: CASRTQGRSPLHF

J gene: TRBJ2-3
V gene: TRBV5-6
CDR3 protein: CASSLKTPQGVDTQYF

J gene: TRBJ1-2
V gene: TRBV4-3
CDR3 protein: CASSPAVFPGQGEGYGYTF

J gene: TRBJ1-1
V gene: TRBV9
CDR3 protein: CASSPMWGLPTEAFF

J gene: TRBJ2-1
V gene: TRBV18
CDR3 protein: CASSPPGEYYNEQFF

J gene: TRBJ1-2
V gene: TRBV29-1
CDR3 protein: CSVEDSRRQGGGYTF

J gene: TRBJ1-4
V gene: TRBV11-1
CDR3 protein: CASSGEGTNEKLFF

J gene: TRBJ1-1
V gene: TRBV23-1
CDR3 protein: CASSRMDRVGAFF

J gene: TRBJ2-7
V gene: TRBV2
CDR3 protein: CASSVISGGAPEQYF

J gene: TRBJ2-5
V gene: TRBV5-1
CDR3 protein: CASSLAGQKETQYF

J gene: TRBJ1-1
V gene: TRBV29-1
CDR3 protein: CSVERGLATEAFF

J gene: TRBJ1-5
V gene: TRBV2
CDR3 protein: CASSVQSRNQPQHF

J gene: TRBJ2-5
V gene: TRBV6-5
CDR3 protein: CASSRSGTETQYF

J gene: TRBJ2-7
V gene: TRBV19
CDR3 protein: CASSPGSWTGTNEQYF

J gene: TRBJ1-5
V gene: TRBV5-1
CDR3 protein: CASSLGTDQPQHF

J gene: TRBJ1-2
V gene: TRBV13
CDR3 protein: CASSLTEHGYTF

J gene: TRBJ2-4
V gene: TRBV5-4
CDR3 protein: CASSLAGDNIQYF

J gene: TRBJ2-7
V gene: TRBV30
CDR3 protein: CAWSKGSSRDLEQYF

J gene: TRBJ1-1
V gene: TRBV4-1
CDR3 protein: CASSRTTAMNTEAFF

J gene: TRBJ1-3
V gene: TRBV29-1
CDR3 protein: CSADSQGVAGNTIYF